These T cell receptor beta chains were read from a single sample in a study of T cell responses to AZD1222 COVID-19 vaccine. The repertoire was sequenced with immunoSEQ multiplex PCR; TCRdb's copy has only in-frame clones and lacks some. The data contain 120,000 or so clones, approximately 80% of them singletons. The material was peripheral blood, obtained 28 days after the second AZD1222 dose. These receptors all stem from an adult who received the AZD1222 COVID-19 vaccine. Both conserved end residues are part of each CDR3. Fields, in order: D gene, clone size, V gene, J gene, CDR3 DNA, CDR3 protein. A D gene is named only where the DNA matches it firmly. Clone size, where shown, is once, few, many, or a class for clones that have expanded.

>-|-|TRBV6-5|TRBJ1-1
TGTGCCAGCGAGGAGGGGGTACACACTGAAGCTTTCTTT
CASEEGVHTEAFF
>-|-|TRBV7-7|TRBJ2-5
TGTGCTAGCAGCTTAGTAGGAGCGCACCAAGAGACCCAGTACTTC
CASSLVGAHQETQYF
>-|-|TRBV5-4|TRBJ2-3
TGTGCCAGCAGCACAACAGGGCCAGATACGCAGTATTTT
CASSTTGPDTQYF
>-|-|TRBV28|TRBJ2-4
TGTGCCAGCAGCACCTTGTGGGGGGACATTCAGTACTTC
CASSTLWGDIQYF
>TRBD1|-|TRBV3-1/TRBV3-2|TRBJ2-7
TGTGCCAGCAGCTTTGGGACAGGGGGTTCCTACGAGCAGTACTTC
CASSFGTGGSYEQYF
>TRBD2|once|TRBV6-6|TRBJ2-7
TGTGCCAGCAGCGAGGCGGGGGGGGCGGGCGAGCAGTACTTC
CASSEAGGAGEQYF
>-|-|TRBV27|TRBJ2-7
TGTGCCAGCAGTTCCTTAACTGGGACACACTTTTACGAGCAGTACTTC
CASSSLTGTHFYEQYF
>TRBD2|once|TRBV2|TRBJ2-5
TGTGCCAGCAGCGGCAGCGGGGGGCCCTGGGAGACCCAGTACTTC
CASSGSGGPWETQYF
>-|-|TRBV11-2|TRBJ2-5
TGTGCCAGCAGTCAGAGCTGGGAGACCCAGTACTTC
CASSQSWETQYF
>-|-|TRBV4-2|TRBJ2-3
TGTGCCAGCAGCCAAGATTGGAGGGGGCAAGCAGATACGCAGTATTTT
CASSQDWRGQADTQYF
>TRBD2|few|TRBV10-1|TRBJ2-3
TGCGCCAGCAGTGACTTCGTAATAGCGGGGGGAAATACGCAGTATTTT
CASSDFVIAGGNTQYF
>-|-|TRBV5-1|TRBJ1-6
TGCGCCAGCAGCGGACCGGGACTTGATTCACCCCTCCACTTT
CASSGPGLDSPLHF
>-|-|TRBV9|TRBJ1-2
TGTGCCAGCAGCTCATTAGGATGGACAGTAAACTATGGCTACACCTTC
CASSSLGWTVNYGYTF
>TRBD1|-|TRBV9|TRBJ2-2
TGTGCCAGCAGCGGACAGGGCCCCGGGGAGCTGTTTTTT
CASSGQGPGELFF
>TRBD1|-|TRBV4-3|TRBJ1-4
TGCGCCAGCAGCCAAGGTGGACAGGGTGATGAAAAACTGTTTTTT
CASSQGGQGDEKLFF
>-|-|TRBV5-1|TRBJ1-6
TGCGCCAGCAGCTTGGTGGAGGATAATTCACCCCTCCACTTT
CASSLVEDNSPLHF
>TRBD1|-|TRBV29-1|TRBJ1-6
TGCAGCGTATCCGGGACAGCTAATTCACCCCTCCACTTT
CSVSGTANSPLHF
>-|-|TRBV2|TRBJ1-6
TGTGCCAGCAGTTGGGTAGGGGACGGTTCACCCCTCCACTTT
CASSWVGDGSPLHF
>-|-|TRBV27|TRBJ2-5
TGTGCCAGCAGTAGTGGGGGATCCCAAGAGACCCAGTACTTC
CASSSGGSQETQYF
>TRBD1|-|TRBV12-5|TRBJ1-2
TGTGCTAGTGGTTTGACTTCGACAGGGGCATTTGGCTATGGCTACACCTTC
CASGLTSTGAFGYGYTF
>-|-|TRBV15|TRBJ1-5
TGTGCCACTAACCCAAGGGACGAATATAGCAATCAGCCCCAGCATTTT
CATNPRDEYSNQPQHF
>-|-|TRBV7-2|TRBJ1-5
TGTGCCAGCAGCACGCACCGTAACAATCAGCCCCAGCATTTT
CASSTHRNNQPQHF
>TRBD1|-|TRBV12-3/TRBV12-4|TRBJ1-1
TGTGCCAGCAGACACACAGGGGGCACTGAAGCTTTCTTT
CASRHTGGTEAFF
>-|-|TRBV11-3|TRBJ2-5
TGTGCCAGCAGCTCTCGGACCTCCCAGGGGGAGACCCAGTACTTC
CASSSRTSQGETQYF
>TRBD1|-|TRBV5-6|TRBJ1-6
TGTGCCAGCAGCCCTCCCCGGACAGGGGGCATCGGGAGTTCACCCCTCCACTTT
CASSPPRTGGIGSSPLHF
>-|-|TRBV19|TRBJ2-3
TGTGCCAGCCGGTCCCAGGTAGGCACAGATACGCAGTATTTT
CASRSQVGTDTQYF
>-|-|TRBV6-5|TRBJ2-2
TGTGCCAGCAGTTACTCGACGCGGGGGGACAGCGGGGAGCTGTTTTTT
CASSYSTRGDSGELFF
>-|-|TRBV5-1|TRBJ1-1
TGCGCCAGCAGCGTGGGGTCCTCCCTGGGTAACACTGAAGCTTTCTTT
CASSVGSSLGNTEAFF
>-|-|TRBV28|TRBJ1-4
TGTGCCACCACGGGACACGGCGGGGAAAAACTGTTTTTT
CATTGHGGEKLFF
>-|once|TRBV5-1|TRBJ1-2
TGCGCCAGCAGCTTGGAGCAGCCCCTTACCGGCTACACCTTC
CASSLEQPLTGYTF
>-|-|TRBV5-1|TRBJ1-2
TGCGCCAGCAGCGCCTCACAGGGCTCTCCCTATGGCTACACCTTC
CASSASQGSPYGYTF
>-|-|TRBV10-1|TRBJ1-2
TGCGCCAGCAGTGAGTCGCCGGTTCCTCAATACTATGGCTACACCTTC
CASSESPVPQYYGYTF